The rows below give T cell receptor beta chains drawn from one sample of a study of read filtering for tumor transcriptome and immune sequencing. TCRdb independently ran MiXCR on the reads; one entry per CDR3 protein. The top ten clones hold 8.4% of a sample with under 150,000 distinct CDR3 sequences, about 12% of them seen once. Input material: a population of CD138-negative cells sorted from bone marrow. These receptors all come from a donor at least 40 years old with multiple myeloma. The CDR3 runs from the conserved cysteine through the conserved F or W. Fields, in order: D gene, J gene, V gene, clone size, CDR3 protein, CDR3 DNA. A D gene is named only where the DNA matches it firmly. Size is omitted from some rows. Given values are once, few, many or a class for expanded clones.

.	TRBJ2-1	TRBV15	many	CATSREENEQFF	TGTGCCACCAGCAGGGAGGAAAATGAGCAGTTCTTC
.	TRBJ2-3	TRBV7-3	many	CASSLGLSTDTQYF	TGTGCCAGCAGCCTAGGACTTTCCACAGATACGCAGTATTTT
.	TRBJ1-1	TRBV2	many	CASSVGTGTEAFF	TGTGCCAGCAGTGTAGGGACCGGCACTGAAGCTTTCTTT
TRBD2	TRBJ2-7	TRBV20-1	many	CSARTSGGYEQYF	TGCAGTGCTCGGACTAGCGGGGGGTACGAGCAGTACTTC
TRBD2	TRBJ2-7	TRBV5-5	many	CASSLGAGPPYEQYF	TGTGCCAGCAGCTTGGGAGCGGGACCTCCCTACGAGCAGTACTTC
.	TRBJ2-3	TRBV12-3/TRBV12-4	few	CASSSLGPKTDTQYF	TGTGCCAGCAGTTCCCTCGGGCCCAAGACGGATACGCAGTATTTT
TRBD2	TRBJ2-1	TRBV29-1	many	CSVESGIRQFF	TGCAGCGTGGAGAGCGGGATACGGCAGTTCTTC
.	TRBJ2-1	TRBV29-1	many	CSVAGGASYNEQFF	TGCAGCGTTGCAGGCGGGGCCTCCTACAATGAGCAGTTCTTC
.	TRBJ1-1	TRBV14	many	CASSYIGGATEAFF	TGTGCCAGCAGTTACATCGGAGGGGCCACTGAAGCTTTCTTT
TRBD2	TRBJ2-1	TRBV29-1	many	CSPVVLADNEQFF	TGCAGCCCCGTCGTCCTAGCGGATAATGAGCAGTTCTTC
TRBD1	TRBJ2-1	TRBV27	many	CASSFGAPGQGSYEQFF	TGTGCCAGCAGTTTCGGGGCCCCGGGACAGGGGTCTTATGAGCAGTTCTTC
TRBD2	TRBJ2-2	TRBV19	many	CASSLTSGTNTGELFF	TGTGCCAGTAGTTTGACTAGCGGAACGAACACCGGGGAGCTGTTTTTT
TRBD2	TRBJ2-1	TRBV12-3/TRBV12-4	.	CASSLTSGVYNEQFF	TGTGCCAGCAGCCTCACTAGCGGAGTCTACAATGAGCAGTTCTTC
.	TRBJ2-1	TRBV20-1	many	CSARVPGQPYNELFF	TGCAGTGCTAGAGTTCCTGGACAGCCCTACAATGAGCTGTTCTTC
.	TRBJ1-1	TRBV20-1	many	CSASRMNTEAFF	TGCAGTGCTAGCAGGATGAACACTGAAGCTTTCTTT
TRBD2	TRBJ2-5	TRBV11-2	many	CASRATGTRGETQYF	TGTGCCAGCAGGGCGACCGGGACTAGGGGAGAGACCCAGTACTTC
.	TRBJ2-2	TRBV11-1	many	CATRGGRYTGELFF	TGTGCCACGCGCGGAGGTCGTTACACCGGGGAGCTGTTTTTT
TRBD2	TRBJ2-3	TRBV6-5	many	CASTVAGGTQYF	TGTGCCAGCACCGTAGCGGGAGGTACGCAGTATTTT
TRBD1	TRBJ2-5	TRBV19	few	CASSIPGQTQETQYF	TGTGCCAGTAGTATACCGGGACAGACCCAAGAGACCCAGTACTTC
.	TRBJ2-2	TRBV5-1	many	CASSFIHANTGELFF	TGCGCCAGCAGCTTCATACACGCGAACACCGGGGAGCTGTTTTTT
.	TRBJ1-1	TRBV29-1	many	CSVGASTVNTEAFF	TGCAGCGTTGGGGCCTCCACGGTAAACACTGAAGCTTTCTTT
.	TRBJ2-2	TRBV24-1	many	CATDGGWTGELFF	TGTGCCACCGATGGGGGCTGGACCGGGGAGCTGTTTTTT
TRBD2	TRBJ2-1	TRBV5-6	many	CASSLTSGVSYNEQFF	TGTGCCAGCAGCTTGACTAGCGGGGTCTCCTACAATGAGCAGTTCTTC
.	TRBJ2-5	TRBV7-6	few	CASSLAPGETQYF	TGTGCCAGCAGCCTCGCTCCGGGAGAGACCCAGTACTTC
TRBD2	TRBJ2-1	TRBV14	many	CASSPLAGGRQFF	TGTGCCAGCAGCCCCCTAGCGGGAGGTCGGCAGTTCTTC
.	TRBJ2-2	TRBV20-1	many	CSASRRETGELFF	TGCAGTGCTAGTCGCAGGGAAACCGGGGAGCTGTTTTTT
TRBD2	TRBJ2-7	TRBV14	many	CASSQIGTNSYEQYF	TGTGCCAGCAGCCAGATCGGGACTAACTCCTACGAGCAGTACTTC
.	TRBJ1-5	TRBV20-1	many	CSAREGGRQYQPQHF	TGCAGTGCTAGAGAGGGGGGACGACAGTATCAGCCCCAGCATTTT
.	TRBJ2-3	TRBV19	many	CASSIDGTSPSTDTQYF	TGTGCCAGTAGTATAGATGGGACTTCCCCTAGCACAGATACGCAGTATTTT
.	TRBJ2-5	TRBV15	few	CATSRDMAGGAGTQYF	TGTGCCACCAGCAGAGATATGGCGGGCGGAGCGGGGACCCAGTACTTC
.	TRBJ1-2	TRBV4-3	many	CASSQVPGRYGYTF	TGCGCCAGCAGCCAAGTACCAGGGAGATATGGCTACACCTTC
.	TRBJ1-1	TRBV29-1	many	CSVEDGWAFF	TGCAGCGTTGAAGACGGCTGGGCGTTCTTT
TRBD2	TRBJ2-4	TRBV20-1	many	CSAHSTGTSGDNIQYF	TGCAGTGCCCACAGCACCGGGACTAGCGGAGATAACATTCAGTACTTC
.	TRBJ2-1	TRBV30	many	CAWSSTGETHEQFF	TGTGCCTGGAGTTCGACGGGGGAGACCCATGAGCAGTTCTTC
.	TRBJ1-1	TRBV7-9	many	CASSLVEGTEAFF	TGTGCCAGCAGCTTAGTCGAAGGCACTGAAGCTTTCTTT
.	TRBJ1-1	TRBV11-2	.	CASSANFRAFF	TGTGCCAGCAGCGCCAACTTCCGAGCTTTCTTT
.	TRBJ1-4	TRBV7-9	many	CASSIYGQLNEKLFF	TGTGCCAGCAGCATCTACGGACAGTTAAATGAAAAACTGTTTTTT